This is a list of T cell receptor beta chains from one sample in a study of T cell changes during pregnancy in multiple sclerosis. Assay used: immunoSEQ multiplex PCR; TCRdb lists only in-frame clones, some missing. The sample has 70,000 to 100,000 clones; 94% are singletons. Sequenced here: peripheral blood, sampled in the third trimester of pregnancy. The receptors here all came from a female donor with multiple sclerosis, enrolled in a pregnancy study. The CDR3 runs from the conserved cysteine through the conserved F or W.

TRBV28	TRBJ2-7	CASIPRDRGPYEQYF
TRBV7-9	TRBJ2-2	CASSVRAGELFF
TRBV11-2	TRBJ2-7	CASSLERTGILPYEQYF
TRBV4-2	TRBJ1-5	CASSQGQENQPQHF
TRBV6-5	TRBJ2-7	CASSGDRTSYEQYF
TRBV7-6	TRBJ2-7	CASSLMAGVLGEQYF
TRBV5-1	TRBJ2-2	CASSSSPDRAVGELFF
TRBV28	TRBJ1-3	CASSMRTGGFGNTIYF
TRBV6-5	TRBJ2-5	CASSSVETQYF
TRBV28	TRBJ1-2	CASSLTGTWPPDGYGYTF
TRBV19	TRBJ2-1	CASSIGGAYNEQFF
TRBV5-5	TRBJ1-5	CASSWTGNSNQPQHF
TRBV19	TRBJ2-3	CASSMGQGYTDTQYF
TRBV21-1	TRBJ1-1	CASSKGDRAAKENTEAFF
TRBV7-8	TRBJ1-4	CASSLGVLRTGTTTNEKLFF
TRBV29-1	TRBJ2-7	CSVSLAGVDDEQYF
TRBV19	TRBJ2-7	CASSNKRPGASGTYEQYF
TRBV5-6	TRBJ1-2	CASSGGDRWGYGYTF
TRBV9	TRBJ1-4	CASSSRGTGNEKLFF
TRBV5-1	TRBJ2-5	CASRGASWRWETQYF
TRBV7-9	TRBJ2-1	CASSLISKRDRNEQFF
TRBV7-8	TRBJ2-7	CASSLELDLYEQYF
TRBV5-1	TRBJ2-2	CASSSITGGGTGELFF
TRBV19	TRBJ2-3	CASTRWGLQYRTDTQYF
TRBV9	TRBJ2-1	CASSPPPGSNNEQFF
TRBV29-1	TRBJ2-7	CSVDETSGGSYEQYF
TRBV10-3	TRBJ1-2	CAISDLGQENYGYTF
TRBV6-5	TRBJ1-2	CASSSDRGLHGYTF
TRBV5-1	TRBJ2-7	CASSFRQGSYEQYF
TRBV6-5	TRBJ2-1	CASSYWGASSYNEQFF
TRBV6-1	TRBJ2-5	CASSEGQGARFETQYF
TRBV28	TRBJ1-5	CASSSRRDREYSNQPQHF
TRBV7-9	TRBJ2-5	CASSLADRETQYF
TRBV7-9	TRBJ2-5	CASTNPGLGRETQYF
TRBV13	TRBJ2-7	CASSPRLAGQYEQYF
TRBV18	TRBJ2-3	CASSEQGALGDTQYF
TRBV30	TRBJ1-3	CAWSVAGAGSGNTIYF
TRBV2	TRBJ1-1	CASRLLTGNAAFF
TRBV9	TRBJ2-7	CASSDPGGGYEQYF
TRBV29-1	TRBJ2-7	CSVSRQGGSEQYF
TRBV16	TRBJ1-3	CASSQGGPGNTIYF
TRBV7-3	TRBJ2-5	CASSLTGGTQYF
TRBV7-9	TRBJ2-7	CASSLVSSPYEQYF
TRBV27	TRBJ2-7	CASSPRGQIFSRGQYF
TRBV30	TRBJ2-7	CAWSVRNTWRRYEQYF
TRBV30	TRBJ2-7	CACNSGSYEQYF
TRBV4-2	TRBJ2-2	CASSQDEGLADLFANTGELFF
TRBV5-1	TRBJ2-7	CASSLDNMDEQYF
TRBV7-3	TRBJ2-7	CASSRSRQSYEQYF
TRBV7-9	TRBJ2-1	CASSPRGAGGFF
TRBV10-3	TRBJ1-1	CAISVEGGPPTEAFF
TRBV7-2	TRBJ2-7	CASSTRGLNEQYF
TRBV28	TRBJ2-1	CASSGSSYNEQFF
TRBV7-9	TRBJ1-4	CASSLNEGGIEKLFF